The 32 T cell receptor beta chains in this list originate from one sample, sequenced in a study of blood T cells in healthy people across ages. Alongside a J-beta primer mix, a sample-barcoded 5' primer served in a second PCR lasting about 7 to 11 cycles. Each CDR3 protein gets one entry after TCRdb re-called the 5' RACE reads with MiXCR. The table lists some 700,000 distinct CDR3 sequences, roughly 41% of them singletons, with 20% to 25% in the top ten. The specimen sequenced was blood. Every receptor here comes from a woman aged 55 to 70 in good health.

In its sample, this clonotype was seen a few times. The chain links TRBV21-1 to TRBJ1-1. TRBV21-1 is an annotated pseudogene. The CDR3 extends over 15 amino acids. The CDR3 DNA reads as TGTGCCAGCAGCAAAGGGCCGGCTAAAAGGACTGAAGCTTTCTTT. Encoded protein: CASSKGPAKRTEAFF.

In its sample, this clonotype was seen a few times. The genes are TRBV2 and TRBJ2-1; tentatively, D is TRBD2 (7 bases). The CDR3 is 15 residues long. V gave up 6 bases and J gave up 9 bases, with 21 bases separating them. Per germline, CDR1 SNHLY and CDR2 FYNNEI. The CDR3 bases are TGTGCCAGCAGGGCCCTCGCCGGGGGGCTAGGTGAGCAGTTCTTC. It is translated as CASRALAGGLGEQFF.

V and J are TRBV5-1 and TRBJ1-5, with a possible D match to TRBD1 (5 bases). V was trimmed by 0 bases and J by 5 bases, leaving 9 bases between them. CDR3 length: 14 amino acids. Looked up from germline, CDR1 is SGHRS and CDR2 is YFSETQ. The CDR3 loop reads CASSLEAGHQPQHF. The CDR3 DNA follows: TGCGCCAGCAGCTTGGAGGCAGGGCATCAGCCCCAGCATTTT.

J is TRBJ2-1 and V is TRBV7-3; TRBD2 matches at 13 bases. The germline gives CDR1 SGHTA, CDR2 FQGTGA. The junction had 4 bases not matched to a gene; V was cut back by 4 bases and J by 10 bases. This CDR3 has 14 amino acids. CDR3 bases: TGTGCCAGCAGCTATACGACTAGCGGGAGGGAGCAGTTCTTC. Translation gives CASSYTTSGREQFF.

This clonotype was seen more than once but under ten times. The chain links TRBV12-3 or TRBV12-4 to TRBJ1-1; D is perhaps TRBD1 (5 bases). V gave up 3 bases and J gave up 9 bases, with 8 bases separating them. CDR3 length equals 11 residues. The CDR3 protein is CASSFPGQAFF. CDR3 bases: TGTGCCAGCAGTTTCCCGGGACAAGCTTTCTTT.

The V call is TRBV4-3, the J call TRBJ2-5, with 11 bases that match TRBD1. The CDR3 is 15 residues long. With 3 bases clipped from V and 11 bases from J, the junction kept 11 bases outside the gene matches. Germline values: CDR1 LGHNA, CDR2 YSLEER. The CDR3 sequence is CASSHPGQGAGEQYF. CDR3 nucleotide sequence: TGCGCCAGCAGCCATCCCGGACAGGGGGCTGGTGAGCAGTACTTC.

This clonotype has just a few counts. Here the CDR3 DNA reads TGTGCCAGCAGCCCCAATGTCGGGGAGCTGTTTTTT. It encodes CASSPNVGELFF. The V gene is TRBV7-3, the J gene TRBJ2-2; D ambiguous. Germline V gene data show CDR1 as SGHTA and CDR2 as FQGTGA. This CDR3 contains 12 residues. V was shortened by 5 bases and J by 7 bases, with 8 bases between the two germline ends.

CDR3 region: CAIMGQGVYEQYF. As DNA, the CDR3 is TGTGCCATCATGGGACAGGGGGTCTACGAGCAGTACTTC. The V gene is TRBV10-3, the J gene TRBJ2-7; 11 bases agree with TRBD1. The V gene's germline CDR1 is ENHRY and CDR2 SYGVKD. The CDR3 has 13 residues. V shed 7 bases, J shed 3 bases, and the junction held 2 bases outside the gene matches.

Comments on this clonotype: A single base separates this from a much larger clone, so it may be a read error. This sequence joins TRBV20-1 and TRBJ2-5; D ambiguous. Trimming removed 0 bases from V and 7 bases from J, with 9 bases in between. CDR1 and CDR2 from the germline V gene are DFQATT and SNEGSKA (reference sequence). The CDR3 totals 12 residues. CDR3 nucleotides: TGCAGTGCTAGAGATGAGGTGGGGACCCAGTACTTC. Its translation: CSARDEVGTQYF.

The genes are TRBV7-9 and TRBJ1-2; tentative D call: TRBD1 (6 bases). The CDR3 has 15 residues. V shed 0 bases and J shed 6 bases, with 14 bases lying between them. Germline V CDR1 and CDR2: SEHNR, FQNEAQ (reference sequence). The CDR3 sequence is CASSLAPGQGNGYTF. The CDR3 DNA is TGTGCCAGCAGCTTAGCGCCAGGGCAGGGGAATGGCTACACCTTC. The full variable domain, its missing parts supplied by reference TRBV7-9 and TRBJ1-2, is DTGVSQNPRHKITKRGQNVTFRCDPISEHNRLYWYRQTLGQGPEFLTYFQNEAQLEKSRLLSDRFSAERPKGSFSTLEIQRTEQGDSAMYLCASSLAPGQGNGYTFGSGTRLTVV.

CDR3 amino acids: CSVVLGSNQPQHF. The CDR3 coding sequence is TGCAGCGTTGTTTTGGGTAGCAATCAGCCCCAGCATTTT. V usage is TRBV29-1 and J usage is TRBJ1-5; D gene unclear. V was cut by 4 bases and J by 0 bases, with 7 bases left in between. The germline gives CDR1 SQVTM, CDR2 ANQGSEA. This CDR3 comprises 13 residues.

This clonotype was found a few times. The chain links TRBV20-1 to TRBJ1-1, with 7 bases identical to TRBD1. Germline values: CDR1 DFQATT, CDR2 SNEGSKA (reference sequence). V was pared by 6 bases and J by 1 base, with 8 bases of the junction left unmatched. The CDR3 runs to 14 residues. The CDR3 DNA is TGCAGTGCAAGGGACAGCCGTGGGAACACTGAAGCTTTCTTT. Translation: CSARDSRGNTEAFF.

This clonotype was picked up a small number of times. This chain uses TRBV27 with TRBJ1-1; no clear D gene. This CDR3 is built from 14 residues. Germline lookup yields CDR1 MNHEY and CDR2 SMNVEV (reference sequence). The V gene lost 1 base and the J gene lost 3 bases, with 9 bases spanning the gap. The CDR3 reads CASSLWAGDTEAFF. CDR3 sequence (DNA): TGTGCCAGCAGTTTATGGGCCGGGGACACTGAAGCTTTCTTT.

This clonotype was seen only a few times. The chain employs TRBV12-3 or TRBV12-4 and TRBJ1-6; 11 bases fit TRBD1. The CDR3 totals 14 residues. The trim removed 6 bases at V and 10 bases at J, leaving 5 bases unmatched. CDR3 in DNA: TGTGCCAGCAGCGGACAGGGGGCGCGGTCACCCCTCCACTTT. It specifies CASSGQGARSPLHF.

The sample holds a few counts of this clonotype. The genes are TRBV20-1 and TRBJ1-6, with 9 bases identical to TRBD1. With 0 bases clipped from V and 6 bases from J, the junction kept 6 bases outside the gene matches. The germline V gene has CDR1 DFQATT and CDR2 SNEGSKA (reference sequence). The CDR3 extends over 16 amino acids. CDR3 amino acids: CSARDIGQGFNSPLHF. The CDR3 nucleotides read TGCAGTGCTAGAGATATTGGACAGGGGTTTAATTCACCCCTCCACTTT.

This chain joins TRBV7-6 and TRBJ1-5; D gene ambiguous. CDR1 and CDR2 from the germline V gene are SGHVS and FNYEAQ. The CDR3 length is 14 residues. V was clipped by 7 bases and J by 6 bases, with 16 bases between them. The CDR3 protein is CASNSRERSQPQHF. The CDR3 DNA reads TGTGCCAGCAACTCACGCGAGAGGTCTCAGCCCCAGCATTTT.

This sequence joins TRBV29-1 and TRBJ2-1; D is possibly TRBD1 or TRBD2 (7 bases each). Germline V gene data show CDR1 as SQVTM and CDR2 as ANQGSEA. The germline V and J ends were trimmed by 7 bases and 5 bases, with 15 bases remaining between them. The CDR3 contains 13 residues. In DNA form, the CDR3 reads TGCAGCGCAGGGGGGGACAGTCACAATGAGCAGTTCTTC. Residues: CSAGGDSHNEQFF.

This clonotype was picked up a small number of times. The genes are TRBV28 and TRBJ2-1; no firm D call. This CDR3 contains 13 residues. Germline V gene lookup returns CDR1 MDHEN and CDR2 SYDVKM. V lost 2 bases and J lost 6, with 8 bases in between. For the CDR3, the DNA is TGTGCCAGCAGTTTAGGAATCCTCAATGAGCAGTTCTTC. As protein: CASSLGILNEQFF.

This sequence joins TRBV7-9 and TRBJ1-1; D uncertain. V was pared by 6 bases and J by 3 bases, with 20 bases between. Per the germline V gene, CDR1 is SEHNR and CDR2 is FQNEAQ (reference sequence). The CDR3 loop spans 16 amino acids. CDR3: CASSPRARPRDTEAFF. The DNA of the CDR3 is TGTGCCAGCAGTCCGAGGGCCAGGCCGAGAGACACTGAAGCTTTCTTT.

The chain is built from TRBV5-4 and TRBJ2-2; 8 bases are shared with TRBD2. Germline CDR1 is SGHNT and CDR2 is YYREEE (reference sequence). The V gene end was trimmed by 2 bases and the J gene end by 4 bases; junction bases not matched to a gene: 4. There are 15 residues in the CDR3. DNA of the CDR3: TGTGCCAGCAGCTTTGGCGCGGGGGGCACCGGGGAGCTGTTTTTT. As protein: CASSFGAGGTGELFF.

Only a few counts were recorded for this clonotype. The gene calls are TRBV7-9 and TRBJ2-7, with 14 bases fitting TRBD2. With 5 bases clipped from V and 2 bases from J, the junction kept 5 bases outside the gene matches. CDR1 SEHNR and CDR2 FQNEAQ come from the germline V gene (reference sequence). The CDR3 is 16 residues long. CDR3 coding DNA: TGTGCCAGCAGCCCGGGACTAGCGGGGGATGCCTACGAGCAGTACTTC. Its translation is CASSPGLAGDAYEQYF.

The rearrangement joins TRBV3-1 to TRBJ2-2; the D gene is possibly TRBD1 (6 bases). Looked up from germline, CDR1 is LGHDT and CDR2 is YNNKEL (reference sequence). This CDR3 contains 13 residues. The V end was cut by 2 bases, the J end by 7 bases, with 8 bases between. The CDR3 DNA reads TGTGCCAGCAGCCAAACAGGGCTCGGGGAGCTGTTTTTT. Translated: CASSQTGLGELFF.

The genes are TRBV14 and TRBJ1-5; a possible D gene is TRBD1 (6 bases). Germline V gene data show CDR1 as SGHDN and CDR2 as FVKESK. Deletions cut 4 bases from V and 3 bases from J, with 34 bases between. The CDR3 runs to 22 residues. CDR3 sequence reads: CASSLRWGGRRWTDLTNQPQHF. Here the CDR3 DNA reads TGTGCCAGCAGCCTAAGATGGGGGGGACGTCGTTGGACAGACCTAACCAATCAGCCCCAGCATTTT.

A remark on this clonotype: A much more abundant neighbour one base away suggests this may be a read error. V gene TRBV3-1 combines with J gene TRBJ2-5; D remains ambiguous. The CDR3 has 14 residues. Germline values: CDR1 LGHDT, CDR2 YNNKEL (reference sequence). The chain's CDR3 is CAGSPRKVWETQYF. The CDR3 DNA reads as TGTGCCGGCAGCCCACGGAAAGTTTGGGAGACCCAGTACTTC.

The V call is TRBV5-1, the J call TRBJ2-2; D might be TRBD1 (6 bases). The CDR3 consists of 15 residues. V gave up 3 bases and J gave up 3 bases, with 12 bases separating them. Per germline, CDR1 SGHRS and CDR2 YFSETQ. Written as DNA, the CDR3 is TGCGCCAGCAGCTCAGGGACAATGGACACCGGGGAGCTGTTTTTT. It is translated as CASSSGTMDTGELFF.

V gene TRBV4-3 combines with J gene TRBJ2-7; 14 bases are a match to TRBD2. V lost 3 bases and J lost 4; bases outside the gene matches: 5. Germline CDR1 reads LGHNA; CDR2 reads YSLEER. The CDR3 consists of 16 residues. The CDR3 region is CASSHSRTSGRYEQYF. The DNA of the CDR3 is TGCGCCAGCAGCCATTCCCGGACTAGCGGGAGGTACGAGCAGTACTTC.

This clonotype was seen a handful of times. V and J are TRBV12-5 and TRBJ2-3, with 9 bases matching TRBD1. The germline V gene encodes CDR1 LGHNT and CDR2 FRNRAP. V lost 2 bases and J lost 1; bases outside the gene matches: 4. This CDR3 has 16 amino acids. The CDR3 DNA is TGTGCTAGTGGTTTGCTCCGGACAGGGGGCACAGATACGCAGTATTTT. This encodes CASGLLRTGGTDTQYF.

This chain joins TRBV30 and TRBJ1-5, with 7 bases aligning to TRBD1. This CDR3 contains 15 residues. Germline loops: CDR1 GTSNPN, CDR2 SVGIG (reference sequence). The V gene end was trimmed by 1 base and the J gene end by 6 bases; junction bases not matched to a gene: 9. CDR3 nucleotide sequence: TGTGCCTGGAGTGCCCCAGGGGGTCGTGGTCAGCCCCAGCATTTT. Translated: CAWSAPGGRGQPQHF.

Details on this clonotype: This sequence may be a read error, since a much larger clone differs from it by one base. This chain links TRBV7-2 with TRBJ2-7, with TRBD1 identical over 12 bases. The ends lost 2 bases at V and 12 bases at J; junction bases unmatched: 11. This CDR3 is 15 amino acids long. The germline V gene encodes CDR1 SGHTA and CDR2 FQGNSA. In DNA form, the CDR3 reads TGTGCCAGCAGCTTAAGGGACAGGGGGCTGGAGACCCGGTACTTC. Its protein is CASSLRDRGLETRYF.

The chain employs TRBV15 and TRBJ2-1; D unclear. The CDR3 runs 12 residues. Germline V gene sequence: CDR1 LNHNV, CDR2 YYDKDF (reference sequence). Trimming removed 0 bases from V and 10 bases from J, with 7 bases in between. The CDR3: CATSRDVWEQFF. In DNA, the CDR3 is TGTGCCACCAGCAGAGATGTCTGGGAGCAGTTCTTC.

This clonotype appeared a few times. The chain combines TRBV29-1 with TRBJ1-1; 7 positions match TRBD1. V shed 3 bases, J shed 1 base, and the junction held 5 bases outside the gene matches. The CDR3 is made up of 14 amino acids. Germline-derived CDR1 and CDR2 are SQVTM and ANQGSEA. The DNA of the CDR3 is TGCAGCGTTGAGGGGACAGAACCGAACACTGAAGCTTTCTTT. Its protein product is CSVEGTEPNTEAFF.

As for this clonotype: Since a much larger clone is just one base distant, this may be a read error. This chain uses TRBV24-1 with TRBJ2-5, with D perhaps matching TRBD1 (7 bases). Germline-derived CDR1 and CDR2 are KGHDR and SFDVKD. Deletions cut 2 bases from V and 2 bases from J, with 20 bases between. This CDR3 is built from 18 residues. The CDR3 DNA follows: TGTGCCACCAGTGATTCGCTTCAGGGAGCAGGGGGGCAAGAGACCCAGTACTTC. As protein: CATSDSLQGAGGQETQYF.